This TCR beta chain was retrieved from a study of spatial heterogeneity in lung cancer. Study-level points and caveats: Expanded TCR counts, ubiquitous and regional, correlated respectively with ubiquitous and regional nonsynonymous mutation counts. Counts that tracked tumor mutation counts were those of expanded intratumoral alpha and beta TCRs.

Comments on this clonotype: What it binds is not known. This may stem from a read error, because a much larger clone lies one nucleotide away.

From the 5' RACE reads, TCRdb called clonotypes with MiXCR, one entry per CDR3 protein. Here the sample spans more than 15,000 distinct CDR3 sequences, around 6.5% being singletons. Specified time point: sample taken at primary tumor resection. The input material, whole RNA from tumor, nontumor lung or frozen PBMC, was sequenced unsorted. The CDR3 length is 14 residues. The ends were cut back, 6 bases at V and 2 bases at J, with 11 bases in the middle. Germline assignment: CDR1 MNHNS and CDR2 SASEGT. The V and J genes are TRBV6-1 and TRBJ2-1; no firm D call. Sequenced here: lung tumor tissue, sampled at surgery. The TCR comes from a female donor with early-stage non-small cell lung cancer. CDR3 sequence: CASSQKSPYNEQFF. The CDR3 nucleotides read TGTGCCAGCAGCCAGAAGAGCCCCTACAATGAGCAGTTCTTC.